What follows is one T cell receptor (beta chain) and its context. Total RNA amounting to about 3,800 ng went into each TCR library. Template switching appended UMIs that held a 6-nucleotide sample barcode. TCRdb re-called the 5' RACE reads; one entry per CDR3 protein, DNA not given. The sample has fewer than 150,000 distinct CDR3 sequences. The CDR3 has 13 amino acids. Germline assignment: CDR1 SEHNR and CDR2 FQNEAQ (reference sequence). The data were obtained in a study of monozygotic twins with inflammatory bowel disease. The sample consisted of blood. This TCR derives from a human donor with ulcerative colitis or Crohn's disease, or a healthy co-twin of an affected twin (not recorded which). The chain links TRBV7-9 to TRBJ2-3; TCRdb outputs TRBD2, but without DNA this stays unchecked. This chain's CDR3 is CASSGTATDTQYF.